This entry is about one T cell receptor (beta chain). Assay used: immunoSEQ multiplex PCR; TCRdb lists only in-frame clones, some missing. The sample lists tens of thousands of clones; roughly 81% were seen once. The entry originates in a study of T cells in localized non-small cell lung cancer. Trimming removed 3 bases from V and 4 bases from J, with 13 bases in between. The germline CDR1 and CDR2 sequences are SGHNT and YENEEA. This CDR3 spans 14 amino acids. This chain links TRBV11-3 with TRBJ2-7, with D maybe TRBD1 (6 bases). The sample consisted of peripheral blood, taken before any cancer treatment. The clonotype originates from an older female donor with stage I lung adenocarcinoma. The CDR3 reads CASSFGAGAYEQYF. CDR3 in DNA: TGTGCCAGCAGCTTCGGGGCAGGGGCGTACGAGCAGTACTTC. The full variable domain, completed using reference TRBV11-3 and TRBJ2-7, is EAGVVQSPRYKIIEKKQPVAFWCNPISGHNTLYWYLQNLGQGPELLIRYENEEAVDDSQLPKDRFSAERLKGVDSTLKIQPAELGDSAVYLCASSFGAGAYEQYFGPGTRLTVT.